This T cell receptor beta chain emerged from a study of identical twins. Study-wide results and limits: Whereas memory repertoires showed no such difference, abundant cord blood beta clonotypes carried fewer insertions.

With V trimmed by 3 bases and J by 4 bases, 6 bases remained unmatched. This CDR3 comprises 15 residues. As concerns this clonotype: No antigen is known for it.

A universal primer site arose from template switching, and cDNA bore unique molecular identifiers. One entry per CDR3 protein results from TCRdb running MiXCR on the 5' RACE reads. The repertoire consists of hundreds of thousands of distinct CDR3 sequences, with about 20% occurring once and the leading ten covering 4% to 5.5%. This sample was shared with a second study, whose subject was T cells expressing NK-cell markers. As that report states: Researchers got TCR beta repertoires out of sorted CD3+CD56+NKG2C+, CD3+CD56+NKG2C- and CD3+CD56-NKG2C+ T cells. These clonotypes additionally ranked first within the CD3+CD56-NKG2C+ fraction of several donors.

The sequenced sample consisted of PBMCs. The receptor's source is a woman in her late teens or twenties in good health. This chain joins TRBV12-3 or TRBV12-4 and TRBJ2-1, with 7 nucleotides matching TRBD2. The CDR3 loop is CASSLIVAGYNEQFF. The DNA of the CDR3 is TGTGCCAGCAGTTTGATAGTAGCGGGTTACAATGAGCAGTTCTTC.